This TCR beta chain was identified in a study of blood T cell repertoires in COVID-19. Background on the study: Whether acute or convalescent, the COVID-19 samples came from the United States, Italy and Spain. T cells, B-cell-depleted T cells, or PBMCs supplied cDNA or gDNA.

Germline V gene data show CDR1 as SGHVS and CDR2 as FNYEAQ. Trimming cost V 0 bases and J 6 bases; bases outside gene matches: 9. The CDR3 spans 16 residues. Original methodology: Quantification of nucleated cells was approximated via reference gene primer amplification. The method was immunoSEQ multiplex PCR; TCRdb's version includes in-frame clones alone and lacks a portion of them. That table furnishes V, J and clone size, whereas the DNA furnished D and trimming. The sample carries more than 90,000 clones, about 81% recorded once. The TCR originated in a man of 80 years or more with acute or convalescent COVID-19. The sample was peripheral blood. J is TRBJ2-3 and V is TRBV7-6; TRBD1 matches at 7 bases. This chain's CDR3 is CASSLATGMSKDTQYF. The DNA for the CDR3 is TGTGCCAGCAGCTTAGCGACAGGGATGAGTAAGGATACGCAGTATTTT.